This record concerns one T cell receptor (beta chain) sequence. The junction had 14 bases not matched to a gene; V was cut back by 3 bases and J by 3 bases. The V gene's germline CDR1 is SGHTA and CDR2 FQGNSA. The CDR3 sequence is 18 residues long. The sample is drawn from a study of T cell changes during pregnancy in multiple sclerosis. Profiling relied on immunoSEQ multiplex PCR, and the TCRdb table lists in-frame clones only, not all of them. The sample contains about 75,000 clones, over 80% of which appear only once. The chain carries TRBV7-2 and TRBJ2-7; 10 bases are shared with TRBD2. The clonotype originates from a female donor with multiple sclerosis, enrolled in a pregnancy study. The source was CD4+ T cells from peripheral blood mononuclear cells, collected before pregnancy. Here the CDR3 DNA reads TGTGCCAGCAGCTTTAGGGGGGGTGGGCTAGCGGGGGTCTACGAGCAGTACTTC. Translated: CASSFRGGGLAGVYEQYF.